Below are 2 T cell receptor beta chains sequenced from a single sample in a study of blood T cells in healthy people across ages. A second PCR, run for about 6 to 12 cycles, used a sample-barcoded 5' primer plus a J-beta primer mix. TCRdb analysed the 5' RACE reads with MiXCR anew, one entry per CDR3 protein. Of approximately 900,000 distinct CDR3 sequences detected, roughly 50% appear once; the ten largest clones hold under 15%. Material: blood. All receptors derive from a man under 40 in good health.

This sequence joins TRBV7-9 and TRBJ1-2; 8 positions match TRBD1. Germline values: CDR1 SEHNR, CDR2 FQNEAQ (reference sequence). Losses at the gene ends were 4 bases for V and 7 bases for J; bases not matched to a gene: 11. The CDR3 sequence is 15 residues long. The CDR3, as DNA: TGTGCCAGCAGCTCCCCAGGGGGCAGAAGGGGTGGCTACACCTTC. It encodes CASSSPGGRRGGYTF.

The chain employs TRBV7-2 and TRBJ1-6; maybe TRBD1 (5 bases). From germline, CDR1 is SGHTA and CDR2 FQGNSA. The germline V and J ends were trimmed by 0 bases and 9 bases, with 12 bases remaining between them. The CDR3 spans 15 residues. The CDR3 reads CASSLALDGGSPLHF. Here the CDR3 DNA reads TGTGCCAGCAGCTTAGCGCTGGATGGGGGTTCACCCCTCCACTTT.